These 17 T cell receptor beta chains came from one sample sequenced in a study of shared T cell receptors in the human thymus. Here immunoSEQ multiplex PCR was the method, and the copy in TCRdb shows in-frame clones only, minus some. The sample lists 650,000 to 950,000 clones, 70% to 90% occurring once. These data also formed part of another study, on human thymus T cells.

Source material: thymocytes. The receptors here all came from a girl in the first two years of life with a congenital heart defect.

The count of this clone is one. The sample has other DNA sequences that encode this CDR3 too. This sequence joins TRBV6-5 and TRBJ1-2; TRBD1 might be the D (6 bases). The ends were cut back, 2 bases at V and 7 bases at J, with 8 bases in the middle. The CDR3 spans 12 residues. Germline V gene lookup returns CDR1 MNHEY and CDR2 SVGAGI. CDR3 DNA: TGTGCCAGCAGTTACAGGGGGGGTGGCTACACCTTC. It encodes CASSYRGGGYTF.

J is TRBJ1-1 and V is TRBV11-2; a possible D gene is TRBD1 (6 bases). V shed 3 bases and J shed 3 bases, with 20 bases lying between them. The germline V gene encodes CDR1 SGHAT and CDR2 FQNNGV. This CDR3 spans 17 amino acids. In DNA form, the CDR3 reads TGTGCCAGCAGCTTGCGTCCGGGCCACGGGACATACACTGAAGCTTTCTTT. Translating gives CASSLRPGHGTYTEAFF.

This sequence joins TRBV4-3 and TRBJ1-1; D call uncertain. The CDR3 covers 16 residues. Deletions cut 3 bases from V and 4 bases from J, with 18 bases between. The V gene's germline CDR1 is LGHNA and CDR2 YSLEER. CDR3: CASSQDFFGRATEAFF. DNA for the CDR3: TGCGCCAGCAGCCAGGACTTTTTCGGACGGGCCACTGAAGCTTTCTTT.

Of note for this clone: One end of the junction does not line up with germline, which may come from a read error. The CDR3: CASSPMGGRGSSSYNSPLQF. The CDR3 region has the DNA TGCGCCAGCAGCCCTATGGGGGGCAGGGGGTCTTCATCCTATAATTCACCCCTCCAATTT. V is TRBV4-1 and J is TRBJ1-6; TRBD1 matches 7 bases. CDR1 and CDR2 from the germline V gene are MGHRA and YSYEKL. The CDR3 length is 20 residues.

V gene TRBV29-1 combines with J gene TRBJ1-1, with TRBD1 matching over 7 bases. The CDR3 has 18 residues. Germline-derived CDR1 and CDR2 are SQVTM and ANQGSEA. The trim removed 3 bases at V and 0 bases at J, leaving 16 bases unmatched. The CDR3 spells CSVDNDGPPTGLNTEAFF. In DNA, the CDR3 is TGCAGCGTTGATAACGATGGCCCCCCGACAGGGTTGAACACTGAAGCTTTCTTT.

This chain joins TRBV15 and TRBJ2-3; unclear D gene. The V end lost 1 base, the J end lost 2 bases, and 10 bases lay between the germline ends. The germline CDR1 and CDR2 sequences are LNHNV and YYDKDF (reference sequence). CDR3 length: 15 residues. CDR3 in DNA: TGTGCCACCAGCAGAGGATGGCAGAACACAGATACGCAGTATTTT. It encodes CATSRGWQNTDTQYF.

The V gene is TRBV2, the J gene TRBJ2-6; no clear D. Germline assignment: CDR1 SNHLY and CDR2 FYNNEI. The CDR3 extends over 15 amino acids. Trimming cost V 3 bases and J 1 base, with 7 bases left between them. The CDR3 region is CASSDPGSGANVLTF. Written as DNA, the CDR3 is TGTGCCAGCAGTGACCCAGGATCTGGGGCCAACGTCCTGACTTTC. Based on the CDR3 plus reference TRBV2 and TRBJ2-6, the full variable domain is EPEVTQTPSHQVTQMGQEVILRCVPISNHLYFYWYRQILGQKVEFLVSFYNNEISEKSEIFDDQFSVERPDGSNFTLKIRSTKLEDSAMYFCASSDPGSGANVLTFGAGSRLTVL.

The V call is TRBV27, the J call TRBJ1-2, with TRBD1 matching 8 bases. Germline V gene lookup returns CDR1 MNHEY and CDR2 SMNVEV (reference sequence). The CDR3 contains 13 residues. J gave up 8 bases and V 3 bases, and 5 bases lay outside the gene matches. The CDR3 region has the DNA TGTGCCAGCAGTTTTGACAGGGGCAACGGCTACACCTTC. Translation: CASSFDRGNGYTF.

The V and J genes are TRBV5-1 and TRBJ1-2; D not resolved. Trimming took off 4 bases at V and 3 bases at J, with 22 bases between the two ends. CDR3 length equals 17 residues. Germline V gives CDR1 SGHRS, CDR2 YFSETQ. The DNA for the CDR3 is TGCGCCAGCAGCGTAGGGCCTTCCTCAGGAGGTTACTATGGCTACACCTTC. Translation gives CASSVGPSSGGYYGYTF. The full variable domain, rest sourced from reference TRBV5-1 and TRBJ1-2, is KAGVTQTPRYLIKTRGQQVTLSCSPISGHRSVSWYQQTPGQGLQFLFEYFSETQRNKGNFPGRFSGRQFSNSRSEMNVSTLELGDSALYLCASSVGPSSGGYYGYTFGSGTRLTVV.

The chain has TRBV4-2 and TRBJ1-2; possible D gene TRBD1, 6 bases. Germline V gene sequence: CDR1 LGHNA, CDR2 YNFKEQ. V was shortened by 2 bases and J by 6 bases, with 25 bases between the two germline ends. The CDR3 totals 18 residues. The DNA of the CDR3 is TGTGCCAGCAGCCAATTAGTGGGACCAGGGGCCTTCCAGGATGGCTACACCTTC. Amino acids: CASSQLVGPGAFQDGYTF.

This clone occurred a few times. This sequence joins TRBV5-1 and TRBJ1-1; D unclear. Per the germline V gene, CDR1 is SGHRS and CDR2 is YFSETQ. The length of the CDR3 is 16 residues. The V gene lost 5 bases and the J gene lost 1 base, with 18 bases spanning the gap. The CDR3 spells CASRRAEVDWNTEAFF. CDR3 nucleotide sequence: TGCGCCAGCAGGCGGGCTGAGGTAGATTGGAACACTGAAGCTTTCTTT.

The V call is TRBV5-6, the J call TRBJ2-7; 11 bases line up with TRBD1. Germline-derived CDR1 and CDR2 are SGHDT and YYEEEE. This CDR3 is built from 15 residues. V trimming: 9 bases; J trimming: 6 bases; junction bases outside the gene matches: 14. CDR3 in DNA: TGTGCCACCAGTGGGCAAGGACAGGGGGCAACCGAGCAGTACTTC. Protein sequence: CATSGQGQGATEQYF.

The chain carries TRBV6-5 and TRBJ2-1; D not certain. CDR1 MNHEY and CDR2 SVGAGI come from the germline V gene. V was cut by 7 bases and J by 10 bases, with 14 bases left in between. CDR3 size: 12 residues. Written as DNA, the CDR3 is TGTGCCAGCAAAATGAATGCGGAAGAGCAGTTCTTC. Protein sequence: CASKMNAEEQFF.

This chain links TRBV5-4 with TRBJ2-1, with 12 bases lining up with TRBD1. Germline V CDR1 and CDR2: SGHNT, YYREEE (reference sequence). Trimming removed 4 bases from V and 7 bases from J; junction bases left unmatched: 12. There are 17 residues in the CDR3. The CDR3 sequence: CASSRVWDRGRRNEQFF. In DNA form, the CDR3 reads TGTGCCAGCAGCCGGGTTTGGGACAGGGGGCGTCGGAATGAGCAGTTCTTC.

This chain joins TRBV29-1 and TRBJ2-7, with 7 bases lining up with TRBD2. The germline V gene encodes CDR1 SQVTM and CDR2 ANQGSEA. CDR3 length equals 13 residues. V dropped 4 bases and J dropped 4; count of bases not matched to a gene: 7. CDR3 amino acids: CSVGEGSGYEQYF. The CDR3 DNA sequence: TGCAGCGTTGGGGAGGGGAGCGGTTACGAGCAGTACTTC.

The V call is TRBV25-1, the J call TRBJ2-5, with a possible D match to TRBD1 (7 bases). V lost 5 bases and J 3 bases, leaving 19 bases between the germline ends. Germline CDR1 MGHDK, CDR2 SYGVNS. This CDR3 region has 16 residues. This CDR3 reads CASSSLGGQIEETQYF. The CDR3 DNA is TGTGCCAGCAGTTCCCTGGGGGGACAGATTGAAGAGACCCAGTACTTC.

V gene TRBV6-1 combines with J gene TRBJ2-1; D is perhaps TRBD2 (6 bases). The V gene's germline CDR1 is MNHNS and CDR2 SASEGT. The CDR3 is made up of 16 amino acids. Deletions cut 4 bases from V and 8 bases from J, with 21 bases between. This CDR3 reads CASSVAPEGRADEQFF. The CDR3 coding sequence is TGTGCCAGCAGTGTAGCCCCGGAGGGCAGGGCCGATGAGCAGTTCTTC.